One sample yielded the 16 T cell receptor beta chains listed below, sequenced in a study of OX40 agonist ivuxolimab in advanced cancers. Using immunoSEQ multiplex PCR, the repertoire was profiled, and TCRdb retains in-frame clones only, with some absent. This sample has under 200,000 clones; 85% to 95% occur once, and the top ten carry approximately 0.32%. The sample consisted of CD4+ or CD8+ T cells sorted from blood, taken in a trial of the OX40 agonist ivuxolimab. The receptors were sampled from an adult with an advanced solid tumor such as melanoma, head and neck, liver or kidney cancer.

The chain joins TRBV10-3 to TRBJ1-1; D is possibly TRBD1 (5 bases). This CDR3 has 13 residues. Trimming removed 5 bases from V and 1 base from J, with 8 bases in between. Per the germline V gene, CDR1 is ENHRY and CDR2 is SYGVKD. The CDR3 nucleotides read TGTGCCATCAGTTTAAGGGGGAACACTGAAGCTTTCTTT. Encoded protein: CAISLRGNTEAFF.

The chain links TRBV6-1 to TRBJ1-2, with TRBD1 identical over 8 bases. The CDR3 runs 14 residues. With V trimmed by 0 bases and J by 4 bases, 1 base remained unmatched. Germline CDR1 is MNHNS and CDR2 is SASEGT. The chain's CDR3 is CASSEADRGYGYTF. The CDR3 nucleotides are TGTGCCAGCAGTGAAGCAGACAGGGGCTATGGCTACACCTTC.

V and J are TRBV29-1 and TRBJ1-5; 9 bases are shared with TRBD1. The CDR3 is 16 amino acids. With V trimmed by 5 bases and J by 4 bases, 12 bases remained unmatched. Germline assignment: CDR1 SQVTM and CDR2 ANQGSEA. In DNA form, the CDR3 reads TGCAGCGTTAAGGATAGGGCGGGACAGGGAAATCAGCCCCAGCATTTT. This translates into CSVKDRAGQGNQPQHF.

V is TRBV5-1 and J is TRBJ1-1, with a tentative D call TRBD1 (5 bases). V was pared by 4 bases and J by 5 bases, with 15 bases between. This CDR3 has 14 residues. CDR1 and CDR2 from the germline V gene are SGHRS and YFSETQ. CDR3 DNA: TGCGCCAGCAGCGGTGGGGGAAGAGGGACTGAAGCTTTCTTT. It translates to CASSGGGRGTEAFF. Based on the CDR3 plus reference TRBV5-1 and TRBJ1-1, the full variable domain is KAGVTQTPRYLIKTRGQQVTLSCSPISGHRSVSWYQQTPGQGLQFLFEYFSETQRNKGNFPGRFSGRQFSNSRSEMNVSTLELGDSALYLCASSGGGRGTEAFFGQGTRLTVV.

This chain links TRBV11-3 with TRBJ1-4; TRBD1 matches 7 bases. The germline V gene encodes CDR1 SGHNT and CDR2 YENEEA. This CDR3 region has 18 residues. Trimming removed 2 bases from V and 6 bases from J; junction bases left unmatched: 15. The CDR3 DNA follows: TGTGCCAGCAGCTTAAGACAGGGTTCAGGGGTTGGCGATGAAAAACTGTTTTTT. Translated, it gives CASSLRQGSGVGDEKLFF.

The V and J genes are TRBV28 and TRBJ1-5; 9 bases match TRBD1. Looked up from germline, CDR1 is MDHEN and CDR2 is SYDVKM. V trimming: 7 bases; J trimming: 0 bases; junction bases outside the gene matches: 10. This CDR3 is 17 amino acids long. CDR3 in DNA: TGTGCCAGCAACCCCGACAGGGGGGATTATAGCAATCAGCCCCAGCATTTT. This gives the protein CASNPDRGDYSNQPQHF.

The V call is TRBV7-9, the J call TRBJ2-7; unclear D gene. Germline V CDR1 and CDR2: SEHNR, FQNEAQ (reference sequence). The CDR3 contains 13 residues. Trimming removed 2 bases from V and 5 bases from J, with 10 bases in between. The CDR3 DNA reads as TGTGCCAGCAGCTTATCAGCTAAGGACGAGCAGTACTTC. It codes for CASSLSAKDEQYF.

This chain connects TRBV7-2 to TRBJ1-4; D unresolved. The CDR3 spans 15 residues. V lost 3 bases and J 2 bases, leaving 10 bases between the germline ends. The germline V gene has CDR1 SGHTA and CDR2 FQGNSA. CDR3 sequence reads: CASSLSRTTNEKLFF. In DNA, the CDR3 is TGTGCCAGCAGCTTGTCCAGGACCACTAATGAAAAACTGTTTTTT.

The rearrangement uses TRBV27 and TRBJ2-7; 11 bases line up with TRBD1. CDR3 length: 15 amino acids. Trimming cost V 1 base and J 4 bases; bases outside gene matches: 3. Germline V lookup: CDR1 MNHEY, CDR2 SMNVEV (reference sequence). This CDR3 reads CASSLYGTGGYEQYF. The CDR3 DNA is TGTGCCAGCAGTTTATATGGGACAGGGGGGTACGAGCAGTACTTC.

This sequence joins TRBV18 and TRBJ1-4; D is uncertain. CDR3 length: 13 residues. CDR1 and CDR2 (germline): KGHSH, LQKENI. Trimming took off 3 bases at V and 7 bases at J, with 9 bases between the two ends. The CDR3 loop is CASSPRAVEKLFF. CDR3 sequence (DNA): TGTGCCAGCTCACCGAGGGCAGTTGAAAAACTGTTTTTT. The complete variable domain, with remaining parts taken from reference TRBV18 and TRBJ1-4, reads NAGVMQNPRHLVRRRGQEARLRCSPMKGHSHVYWYRQLPEEGLKFMVYLQKENIIDESGMPKERFSAEFPKEGPSILRIQQVVRGDSAAYFCASSPRAVEKLFFGSGTQLSVL.

CDR3 residues: CASSLNPETEAFF. For the CDR3, the DNA is TGTGCCAGCAGCTTAAACCCGGAAACTGAAGCTTTCTTT. The gene calls are TRBV11-1 and TRBJ1-1; D remains ambiguous. The germline V and J ends were trimmed by 2 bases and 5 bases, with 9 bases remaining between them. The CDR3 contains 13 residues. The germline gives CDR1 SGHAT, CDR2 FQDESV (reference sequence).

The chain uses TRBV6-1 and TRBJ1-2; D perhaps matches TRBD1 (6 bases). Germline-derived CDR1 and CDR2 are MNHNS and SASEGT. Between the trimmed V and J ends, which lost 2 bases and 5 bases, there was a span of 15 bases. This CDR3 has 15 amino acids. The DNA for the CDR3 is TGTGCCAGCAGTGAAAAAGGGGGTACCCGATATGGCTACACCTTC. It encodes CASSEKGGTRYGYTF.

V usage is TRBV7-9 and J usage is TRBJ1-2, with 8 positions matching TRBD1. V trimming: 1 base; J trimming: 6 bases; junction bases outside the gene matches: 13. From germline, CDR1 is SEHNR and CDR2 FQNEAQ (reference sequence). There are 17 residues in the CDR3. The CDR3 DNA reads as TGTGCCAGCAGCTTAGGACGGCGAGGACAGGGAGGAAATGGCTACACCTTC. It is translated as CASSLGRRGQGGNGYTF.

The chain combines TRBV7-9 with TRBJ2-1, with no clear D. The V end was cut by 5 bases, the J end by 6 bases, with 8 bases between. The CDR3 is 12 amino acids. Germline assignment: CDR1 SEHNR and CDR2 FQNEAQ (reference sequence). The CDR3 DNA reads as TGTGCCAGCAGCCAATGGGGCAATGAGCAGTTCTTC. This gives the protein CASSQWGNEQFF. The full variable domain, rest sourced from reference TRBV7-9 and TRBJ2-1, is DTGVSQNPRHKITKRGQNVTFRCDPISEHNRLYWYRQTLGQGPEFLTYFQNEAQLEKSRLLSDRFSAERPKGSFSTLEIQRTEQGDSAMYLCASSQWGNEQFFGPGTRLTVL.

The rearrangement joins TRBV5-1 to TRBJ1-4, with 9 bases that match TRBD1. Trimming cost V 0 bases and J 6 bases; bases outside gene matches: 3. The CDR3 runs to 15 residues. From germline, CDR1 is SGHRS and CDR2 YFSETQ. As DNA, the CDR3 is TGCGCCAGCAGCTTGGAAGGGACAGGGTATGAAAAACTGTTTTTT. Translation gives CASSLEGTGYEKLFF.

This chain joins TRBV7-8 and TRBJ2-7, with no clear D. V lost 2 bases and J 0 bases, leaving 11 bases between the germline ends. Germline V gives CDR1 SGHVS, CDR2 FQNEAQ. This CDR3 contains 15 residues. The DNA for the CDR3 is TGTGCCAGCAGCTTAAAGAGCTTGAGCTCCTACGAGCAGTACTTC. Its protein is CASSLKSLSSYEQYF.